This T cell receptor (beta chain) was observed in a study of blood T cell dynamics during melanoma immunotherapy. Stated time point: week 3, after first cycle of checkpoint inhibitor. This clone was counted once. Only in-frame clones appear in the TCRdb table, and some are missing; sequencing was by immunoSEQ multiplex PCR. The sample has 5,600 or so clones; around 80% are singletons. The sample was blood, taken from a patient treated with checkpoint blockade. The clonotype comes from a human donor with melanoma.

The CDR3 is CASSISSREQYF. The CDR3 DNA reads TGTGCCAGTAGTATCTCCAGCCGCGAGCAGTACTTC. The chain joins TRBV19 to TRBJ2-7, with no clear D. The CDR3 contains 12 residues. Germline loops: CDR1 LNHDA, CDR2 SQIVND (reference sequence). The V and J ends lost 3 bases and 6 bases respectively, with 9 bases between them.